A single sample is the source of the 30 T cell receptor beta chains below, sequenced in a study of spatial heterogeneity in lung cancer. Notes on the study in general: Tumor mutation counts were tracked by expanded intratumoral alpha and beta TCR counts.

Time point meaning: sample taken at primary tumor resection. No antigens are known for them. TCRdb reprocessed the 5' RACE reads via MiXCR and lists one record per CDR3 protein. The table lists about 3,000 distinct CDR3 sequences, roughly 5.2% of them singletons. This specimen consisted of lung tumor tissue, obtained at surgery. The receptors were sampled from a female donor with early-stage non-small cell lung cancer.

This clonotype is judged medium-sized (0.01 to 0.1%). The chain carries TRBV12-3 or TRBV12-4 and TRBJ2-3; TRBD2 matches 11 bases. The V and J ends lost 7 bases and 4 bases, in that order; junction bases with no gene match: 13. This CDR3 comprises 17 residues. CDR3 loop: CASTFSGRADFSDTQYF. The DNA of the CDR3 is TGTGCCAGCACCTTTAGCGGGAGGGCCGATTTTTCAGATACGCAGTATTTT.

This clonotype is labeled as medium-sized. The chain uses TRBV6-5 and TRBJ1-6; 8 nucleotides align to TRBD1. Unmatched junction bases numbered 3, after V lost 2 bases and J lost 9 bases. The V gene's germline CDR1 is MNHEY and CDR2 SVGAGI. The CDR3 runs to 14 residues. The CDR3 region has the DNA TGTGCCAGCAGTTACAGGGACAGGATTTCACCCCTCCACTTT. Its protein is CASSYRDRISPLHF.

This clonotype was picked up many times. The V call is TRBV7-2, the J call TRBJ2-1; 15 bases align to TRBD2. Germline V lookup: CDR1 SGHTA, CDR2 FQGNSA. The V gene end was trimmed by 1 base and the J gene end by 8 bases; junction bases not matched to a gene: 6. The CDR3 extends over 17 amino acids. This CDR3 reads CASSLGTSGRAGYEQFF. The CDR3 DNA reads TGTGCCAGCAGCTTAGGGACTAGCGGGAGGGCCGGGTATGAGCAGTTCTTC.

The sample holds many counts of this clonotype. The chain couples TRBV6-5 to TRBJ2-2; the match to TRBD2 covers 7 bases. CDR3 size: 13 residues. The junction had 4 bases not matched to a gene; V was cut back by 5 bases and J by 7 bases. Per germline, CDR1 MNHEY and CDR2 SVGAGI. The CDR3 spells CASSSGKGGELFF. Here the CDR3 DNA reads TGTGCCAGCAGTAGCGGGAAGGGCGGGGAGCTGTTTTTT.

The sample holds many counts of this clonotype. The CDR3 reads CASLAPGFPEAFF. CDR3 nucleotides: TGTGCCAGCCTGGCCCCAGGGTTCCCTGAAGCTTTCTTT. The J gene is TRBJ1-1, the V gene TRBV7-9; tentative D call: TRBD1 (5 bases). Per germline, CDR1 SEHNR and CDR2 FQNEAQ (reference sequence). There are 13 residues in the CDR3. V was trimmed by 8 bases and J by 6 bases, leaving 16 bases between them.

By share, this clonotype counts as large (0.1 to 1%). The chain combines TRBV7-2 with TRBJ2-6; D is undetermined. V was pared by 5 bases and J by 0 bases, with 11 bases between. This CDR3 contains 16 residues. Germline-derived CDR1 and CDR2 are SGHTA and FQGNSA. The CDR3 loop reads CASSPDPHSGANVLTF. For the CDR3, the DNA is TGTGCCAGCAGCCCCGACCCCCACTCTGGGGCCAACGTCCTGACTTTC.

This clonotype showed up many times. The rearrangement joins TRBV4-2 to TRBJ2-3; D gene unclear. Trimming took 0 bases from V and 6 from J, leaving 4 bases between them. CDR3 length equals 12 residues. Germline V gene lookup returns CDR1 LGHNA and CDR2 YNFKEQ. The CDR3 spells CASSQDWDTQYF. DNA for the CDR3: TGTGCCAGCAGCCAAGACTGGGATACGCAGTATTTT.

This clonotype is labeled medium-sized. The CDR3 loop is CASSSRGRDTQYF. CDR3 nucleotides: TGTGCCAGTAGTTCTAGGGGGAGGGATACGCAGTATTTT. The chain couples TRBV19 to TRBJ2-3; D tentatively reads TRBD1 or TRBD2 (6 bases each). Germline V lookup: CDR1 LNHDA, CDR2 SQIVND (reference sequence). The CDR3 has 13 residues. Trimming removed 5 bases from V and 6 bases from J, with 12 bases in between.

This clonotype is large (0.1 to 1%). V and J are TRBV29-1 and TRBJ1-1, with a weak D call TRBD1 (5 bases). This CDR3 contains 10 residues. Trimming removed 6 bases at V and 9 bases at J, with 11 bases between. Germline V CDR1 and CDR2: SQVTM, ANQGSEA. CDR3 in amino acids: CSVLQEQAFF. The CDR3 nucleotides are TGCAGCGTGCTACAGGAGCAAGCTTTCTTT.

By proportion, this clonotype is medium-sized (0.01 to 0.1%). The chain is built from TRBV7-2 and TRBJ2-1; D unresolved. V lost 2 bases to trimming and J lost 7 bases, with 9 bases between them. The germline gives CDR1 SGHTA, CDR2 FQGNSA. CDR3 length: 13 residues. This CDR3 is CASSLSSTNEQFF. CDR3 nucleotides: TGTGCCAGCAGCTTATCCTCTACGAATGAGCAGTTCTTC.

This clonotype was recorded many times. The chain is built from TRBV18 and TRBJ2-2; TRBD1 matches 7 bases. CDR1 and CDR2 from the germline V gene are KGHSH and LQKENI. The CDR3 totals 17 residues. The ends lost 1 base at V and 4 bases at J; junction bases unmatched: 9. The CDR3: CASSPQIETGFTGELFF. As DNA, the CDR3 is TGTGCCAGCTCACCACAAATCGAGACAGGGTTCACCGGGGAGCTGTTTTTT.

This clonotype is labeled as medium-sized (0.01 to 0.1%). The chain recombines TRBV27 with TRBJ1-5, with D uncertain. Germline V gene data show CDR1 as MNHEY and CDR2 as SMNVEV (reference sequence). This CDR3 comprises 15 residues. V was pared by 3 bases and J by 1 base, with 10 bases between. The CDR3 spells CASSFRGLSNQPQHF. The CDR3, as DNA: TGTGCCAGCAGTTTTCGGGGTTTGAGCAATCAGCCCCAGCATTTT.

In its sample, this clonotype ranks as medium-sized. The chain has TRBV5-8 and TRBJ2-7; TRBD1 agrees at 8 bases. The CDR3 contains 12 residues. V shed 4 bases and J 13 bases; nucleotides not matched to a gene: 10. Germline V lookup: CDR1 SGHTS, CDR2 YDEGEE. Here the CDR3 reads CASSAATGENYF. CDR3 in DNA: TGTGCCAGCAGCGCCGCGACAGGGGAAAATTACTTC. Complete variable domain (other parts from reference TRBV5-8 and TRBJ2-7): EAGVTQSPTHLIKTRGQQATLRCSPISGHTSVYWYQQALGLGLQFLLWYDEGEERNRGNFPPRFSGRQFPNYSSELNVNALELEDSALYLCASSAATGENYFGPGTRLTVT.

V usage is TRBV5-4 and J usage is TRBJ1-2; 7 bases match TRBD1. Germline V CDR1 and CDR2: SGHNT, YYREEE (reference sequence). The CDR3 runs 18 residues. Trimming took 3 bases from V and 5 from J; bases not matched to a gene: 19. The CDR3 loop is CASSSPTGLGYPPYGYTF. CDR3 nucleotides: TGTGCCAGCAGCTCACCGACAGGGCTAGGCTATCCTCCGTATGGCTACACCTTC.

Within the sample, this clonotype is medium-sized. The chain links TRBV20-1 to TRBJ2-1; D unclear. CDR1 and CDR2 from the germline V gene are DFQATT and SNEGSKA (reference sequence). The V end lost 1 base, the J end lost 0 bases, and 10 bases lay between the germline ends. The CDR3 length is 15 residues. The CDR3 nucleotides are TGCAGTGCTAGAGGCGAACGTTTCTCCTACAATGAGCAGTTCTTC. Encoded protein: CSARGERFSYNEQFF.

Judged by abundance, this clonotype is medium-sized. The rearrangement links TRBV5-1 to TRBJ1-5; 7 bases are a match to TRBD1. V was pared by 1 base and J by 6 bases, with 7 bases of the junction left unmatched. The CDR3 covers 15 residues. The germline V gene encodes CDR1 SGHRS and CDR2 YFSETQ. CDR3 amino acids: CASSLQGGTRQPQHF. CDR3 DNA sequence: TGCGCCAGCAGCTTGCAGGGGGGCACACGTCAGCCCCAGCATTTT.

In this sample, this clonotype turned up many times. The chain combines TRBV7-2 with TRBJ2-1; the D gene is possibly TRBD2 (6 bases). Trimming cost V 7 bases and J 1 base, with 17 bases left between them. Per the germline V gene, CDR1 is SGHTA and CDR2 is FQGNSA. The CDR3 is made up of 16 amino acids. The CDR3 region is CASKNPGLPSYNEQFF. The DNA for the CDR3 is TGTGCCAGCAAGAATCCGGGACTGCCGTCCTACAATGAGCAGTTCTTC.

By proportion, this clonotype is medium-sized. The chain recombines TRBV29-1 with TRBJ1-2; possibly TRBD1 for D (6 bases). The ends were cut back, 4 bases at V and 8 bases at J, with 14 bases in the middle. Germline CDR1 and CDR2: SQVTM and ANQGSEA. CDR3 length: 12 residues. The CDR3 sequence is CSVVPPTGGYTF. The DNA for the CDR3 is TGCAGCGTTGTCCCCCCGACAGGAGGCTACACCTTC.

This clonotype appeared a few times. V usage is TRBV25-1 and J usage is TRBJ2-2, with D perhaps matching TRBD2 (6 bases). This CDR3 has 16 amino acids. V lost 1 base and J lost 1, with 10 bases in between. CDR1 and CDR2 (germline): MGHDK, SYGVNS. Here the CDR3 reads CASSEWGLLNTGELFF. CDR3 in DNA: TGTGCCAGCAGTGAATGGGGACTCCTGAACACCGGGGAGCTGTTTTTT.

This clonotype is deemed medium-sized. The J gene is TRBJ1-2, the V gene TRBV7-2; no definite D call. From germline, CDR1 is SGHTA and CDR2 FQGNSA. V lost 2 bases and J 0 bases, leaving 10 bases between the germline ends. This CDR3 has 15 residues. The chain's CDR3 is CASSLSGLANYGYTF. The CDR3 DNA is TGTGCCAGCAGCTTATCGGGATTAGCTAACTATGGCTACACCTTC.

This clonotype rates as medium-sized. The chain couples TRBV6-5 to TRBJ1-5; 9 bases are a match to TRBD1. CDR3 length equals 13 residues. J gave up 3 bases and V 9 bases, and 3 bases lay outside the gene matches. Looked up from germline, CDR1 is MNHEY and CDR2 is SVGAGI. CDR3 region: CASTGGPNQPQHF. The CDR3 nucleotides are TGTGCCAGTACAGGGGGCCCCAATCAGCCCCAGCATTTT.

This clonotype was seen many times. The chain joins TRBV28 to TRBJ2-6; D is possibly TRBD1 or TRBD2 (6 bases each). The CDR3 totals 17 residues. V dropped 2 bases and J dropped 2 bases, with 13 bases sitting between them. Germline CDR1 is MDHEN and CDR2 is SYDVKM. This CDR3 is CASSLRGVLAGANVLTF. In nucleotides, the CDR3 is TGTGCCAGCAGTTTAAGGGGGGTATTGGCTGGGGCCAACGTCCTGACTTTC.

This clonotype is medium-sized (0.01 to 0.1%) by share. The V and J genes are TRBV6-5 and TRBJ2-7, with D hard to call. Trimming left V 2 bases short and J 3 bases short, with 8 bases between. Per the germline V gene, CDR1 is MNHEY and CDR2 is SVGAGI. The CDR3 is made up of 13 amino acids. The CDR3 loop is CASSYRPDYEQYF. The DNA for the CDR3 is TGTGCCAGCAGTTACCGCCCAGACTACGAGCAGTACTTC.

In its sample, this clonotype ranks as medium-sized. This rearrangement joins TRBV29-1 to TRBJ1-1; D might be TRBD1 (5 bases). The germline gives CDR1 SQVTM, CDR2 ANQGSEA. The CDR3 runs 12 residues. V was pared by 4 bases and J by 1 base, with 7 bases between. As DNA, the CDR3 is TGCAGCGTTGTCGGGGGGAACACTGAAGCTTTCTTT. Its translation: CSVVGGNTEAFF.

The chain links TRBV13 to TRBJ2-1; 12 bases match TRBD2. The CDR3 totals 21 residues. The germline CDR1 and CDR2 sequences are PRHDT and FYEKMQ (reference sequence). V trimming: 2 bases; J trimming: 6 bases; junction bases outside the gene matches: 20. The CDR3 here is CASSLKASGRALTLRGNEQFF. The CDR3 coding sequence is TGTGCCAGCAGCTTAAAGGCTAGCGGGAGGGCCTTGACCTTAAGGGGCAATGAGCAGTTCTTC.

This clonotype is medium-sized by share. The DNA for the CDR3 is TGTGCCAGCTTATCATTAACAGATACGCAGTATTTT. Its protein product is CASLSLTDTQYF. The V gene is TRBV27, the J gene TRBJ2-3; D uncertain. V lost 8 bases, J lost 3 bases, and 9 bases lay in between. CDR1 and CDR2 from the germline V gene are MNHEY and SMNVEV (reference sequence). The CDR3 spans 12 residues.

This clonotype is classed as medium-sized. The chain combines TRBV29-1 with TRBJ2-7; 10 bases align to TRBD2. This CDR3 region has 13 residues. CDR1 is SQVTM and CDR2 is ANQGSEA in the germline V gene. J was trimmed by 3 bases and V by 4 bases; bases with no gene match: 3. CDR3 bases: TGCAGCGTTGCTCCTAGCGGGGGCTACGAGCAGTACTTC. Its protein is CSVAPSGGYEQYF.

The chain uses TRBV20-1 and TRBJ1-4; no clear D. The CDR3 consists of 13 residues. Germline loops: CDR1 DFQATT, CDR2 SNEGSKA (reference sequence). The germline V and J ends were trimmed by 3 bases and 8 bases, with 13 bases remaining between them. The CDR3, as DNA: TGCAGTGCTAGGGGTCCCTTGGGGGAAAAACTGTTTTTT. Protein: CSARGPLGEKLFF.

This clonotype is medium-sized by share. This chain connects TRBV5-6 to TRBJ1-4; unclear D gene. The CDR3 consists of 13 residues. Germline lookup yields CDR1 SGHDT and CDR2 YYEEEE. V lost 1 base, J lost 6 bases, and 7 bases lay in between. DNA of the CDR3: TGTGCCAGCAGCTTGTATGGTGATGAAAAACTGTTTTTT. Protein: CASSLYGDEKLFF.

The rearrangement joins TRBV3-1 to TRBJ1-5; D gene ambiguous. Trimming pared 1 base from V and 3 bases from J, leaving 4 bases between. The V gene's germline CDR1 is LGHDT and CDR2 YNNKEL (reference sequence). The CDR3 is made up of 13 amino acids. CDR3 sequence: CASSQGPNQPQHF. The CDR3 nucleotides are TGTGCCAGCAGCCAAGGCCCCAATCAGCCCCAGCATTTT.